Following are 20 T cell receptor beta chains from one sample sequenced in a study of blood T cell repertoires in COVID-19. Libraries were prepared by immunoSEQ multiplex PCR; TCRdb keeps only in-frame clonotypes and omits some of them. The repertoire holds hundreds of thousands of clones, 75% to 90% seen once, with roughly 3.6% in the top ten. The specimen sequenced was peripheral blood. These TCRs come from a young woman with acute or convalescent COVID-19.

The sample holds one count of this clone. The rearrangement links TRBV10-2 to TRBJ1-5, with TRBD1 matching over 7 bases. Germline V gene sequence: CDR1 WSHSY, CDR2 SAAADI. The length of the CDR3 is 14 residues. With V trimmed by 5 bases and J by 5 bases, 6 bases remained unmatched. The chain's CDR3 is CASSLRQGDQPQHF. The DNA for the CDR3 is TGCGCCAGCAGTCTCCGGCAGGGGGATCAGCCCCAGCATTTT.

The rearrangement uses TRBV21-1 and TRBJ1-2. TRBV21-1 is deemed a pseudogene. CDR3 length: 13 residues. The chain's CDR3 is CASSRKGLAGYTF. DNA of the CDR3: TGTGCCAGCAGCAGGAAGGGACTAGCTGGCTACACCTTC.

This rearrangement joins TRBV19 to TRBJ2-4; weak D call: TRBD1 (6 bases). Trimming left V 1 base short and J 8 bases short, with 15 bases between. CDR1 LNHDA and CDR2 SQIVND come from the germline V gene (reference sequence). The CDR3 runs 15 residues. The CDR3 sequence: CASSIGSGARDIQYF. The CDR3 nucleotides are TGTGCCAGTAGTATAGGGTCAGGGGCGCGCGACATTCAGTACTTC.

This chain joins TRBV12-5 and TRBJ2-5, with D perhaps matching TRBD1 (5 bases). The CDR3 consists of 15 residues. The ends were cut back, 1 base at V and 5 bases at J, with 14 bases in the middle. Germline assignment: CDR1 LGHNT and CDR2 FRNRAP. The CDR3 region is CASGLGNLGQETQYF. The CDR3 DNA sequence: TGTGCTAGTGGTTTGGGTAACCTGGGGCAGGAGACCCAGTACTTC.

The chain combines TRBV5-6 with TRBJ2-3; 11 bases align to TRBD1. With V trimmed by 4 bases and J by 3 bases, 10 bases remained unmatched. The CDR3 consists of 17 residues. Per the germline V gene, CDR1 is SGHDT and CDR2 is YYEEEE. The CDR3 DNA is TGTGCCAGCAGCCCCGGGACAGGGGGAGCCGTTACAGATACGCAGTATTTT. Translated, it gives CASSPGTGGAVTDTQYF.

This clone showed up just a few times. In DNA form, the CDR3 reads TGTGCCAGCAGTTACTCGACAGTTAATGGCTACACCTTC. This encodes CASSYSTVNGYTF. The V and J genes are TRBV6-6 and TRBJ1-2; weak D call: TRBD1 (5 bases). V was pared by 0 bases and J by 6 bases, with 8 bases between. The CDR3 totals 13 residues. The germline V gene encodes CDR1 MNHNY and CDR2 SVGAGI (reference sequence).

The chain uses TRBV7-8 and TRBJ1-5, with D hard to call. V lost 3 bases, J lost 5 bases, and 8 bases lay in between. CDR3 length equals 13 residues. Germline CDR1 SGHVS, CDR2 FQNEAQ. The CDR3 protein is CASSFETYQPQHF. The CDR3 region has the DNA TGTGCCAGCAGCTTCGAAACTTATCAGCCCCAGCATTTT.

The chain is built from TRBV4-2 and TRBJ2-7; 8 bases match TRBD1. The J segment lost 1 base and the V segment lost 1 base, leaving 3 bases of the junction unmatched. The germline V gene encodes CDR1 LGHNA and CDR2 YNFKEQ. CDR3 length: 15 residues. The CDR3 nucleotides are TGTGCCAGCAGCCAAGCCGGGACAGGATCCTACGAGCAGTACTTC. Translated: CASSQAGTGSYEQYF.

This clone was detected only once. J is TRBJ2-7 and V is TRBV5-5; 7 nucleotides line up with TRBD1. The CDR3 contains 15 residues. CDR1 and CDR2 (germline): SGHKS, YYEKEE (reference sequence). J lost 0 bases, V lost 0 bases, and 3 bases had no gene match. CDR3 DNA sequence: TGTGCCAGCAGCTTGGGACAGGGTAGCTCCTACGAGCAGTACTTC. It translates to CASSLGQGSSYEQYF.

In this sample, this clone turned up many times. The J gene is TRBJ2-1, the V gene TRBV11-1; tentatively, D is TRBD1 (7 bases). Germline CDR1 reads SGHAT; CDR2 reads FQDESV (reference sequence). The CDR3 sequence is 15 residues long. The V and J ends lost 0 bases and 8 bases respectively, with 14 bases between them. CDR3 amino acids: CASSLAVQGGDEQFF. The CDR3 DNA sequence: TGTGCCAGCAGCTTAGCTGTCCAGGGGGGCGATGAGCAGTTCTTC.

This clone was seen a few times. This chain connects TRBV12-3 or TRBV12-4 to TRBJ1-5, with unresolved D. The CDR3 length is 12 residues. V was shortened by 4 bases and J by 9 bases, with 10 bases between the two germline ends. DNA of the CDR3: TGTGCCAGCAGTTACGCGGGAGGGCCCCAGCATTTT. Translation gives CASSYAGGPQHF.

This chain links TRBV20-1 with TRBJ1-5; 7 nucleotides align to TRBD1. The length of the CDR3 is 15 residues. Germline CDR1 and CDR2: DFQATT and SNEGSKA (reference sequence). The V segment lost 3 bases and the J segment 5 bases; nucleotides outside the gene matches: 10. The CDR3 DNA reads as TGCAGTGCTAGTAGGGCCTCTCAGGGGGATCAGCCCCAGCATTTT. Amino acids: CSASRASQGDQPQHF.

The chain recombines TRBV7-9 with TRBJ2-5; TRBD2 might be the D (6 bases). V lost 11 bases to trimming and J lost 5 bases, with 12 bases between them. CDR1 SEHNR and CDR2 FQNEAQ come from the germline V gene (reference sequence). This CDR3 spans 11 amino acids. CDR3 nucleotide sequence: TGTGCCGGCGGGGCTACCGAGACCCAGTACTTC. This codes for CAGGATETQYF.

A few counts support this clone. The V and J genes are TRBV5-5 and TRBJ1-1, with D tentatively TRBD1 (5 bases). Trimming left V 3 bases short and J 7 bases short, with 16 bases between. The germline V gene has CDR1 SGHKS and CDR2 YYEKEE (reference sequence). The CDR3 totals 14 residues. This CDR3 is CASSWSRGFGEAFF. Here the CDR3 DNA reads TGTGCCAGCAGCTGGTCAAGGGGCTTTGGTGAAGCTTTCTTT.

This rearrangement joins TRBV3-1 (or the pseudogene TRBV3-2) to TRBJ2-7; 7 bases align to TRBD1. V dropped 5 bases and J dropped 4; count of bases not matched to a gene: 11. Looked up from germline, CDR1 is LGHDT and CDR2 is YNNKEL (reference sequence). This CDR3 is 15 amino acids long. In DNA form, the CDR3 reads TGTGCCAGCAGCGACTACGGCAGGGGGTCTTACGAGCAGTACTTC. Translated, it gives CASSDYGRGSYEQYF.

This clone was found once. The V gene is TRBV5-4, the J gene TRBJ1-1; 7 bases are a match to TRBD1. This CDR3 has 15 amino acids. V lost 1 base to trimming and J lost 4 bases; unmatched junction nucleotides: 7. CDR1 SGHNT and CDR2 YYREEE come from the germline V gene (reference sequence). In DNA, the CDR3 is TGTGCCAGCAGCTTGATATCGGCAGGGGGCACTGAAGCTTTCTTT. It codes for CASSLISAGGTEAFF.

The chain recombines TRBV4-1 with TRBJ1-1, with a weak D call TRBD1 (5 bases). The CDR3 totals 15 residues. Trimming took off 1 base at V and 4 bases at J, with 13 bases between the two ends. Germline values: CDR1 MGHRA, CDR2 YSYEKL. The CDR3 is CASSQGRGRGTEAFF. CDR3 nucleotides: TGCGCCAGCAGCCAAGGGAGGGGACGGGGCACTGAAGCTTTCTTT.

Here the CDR3 reads CASTLGYRDEQYF. DNA of the CDR3: TGTGCCAGCACCCTTGGTTACCGGGACGAGCAGTACTTC. This chain links TRBV18 with TRBJ2-7; D ambiguous. Germline CDR1 reads KGHSH; CDR2 reads LQKENI. This CDR3 is 13 amino acids long. Trimming removed 8 bases at V and 5 bases at J, with 16 bases between.

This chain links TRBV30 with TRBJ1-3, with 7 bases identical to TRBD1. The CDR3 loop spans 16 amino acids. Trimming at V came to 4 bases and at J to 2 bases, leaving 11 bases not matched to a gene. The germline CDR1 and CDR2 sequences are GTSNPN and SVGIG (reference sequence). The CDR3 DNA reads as TGTGCCTGGACCAAGAACAGGGGTTATCCTGGAAACACCATATATTTT. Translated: CAWTKNRGYPGNTIYF.

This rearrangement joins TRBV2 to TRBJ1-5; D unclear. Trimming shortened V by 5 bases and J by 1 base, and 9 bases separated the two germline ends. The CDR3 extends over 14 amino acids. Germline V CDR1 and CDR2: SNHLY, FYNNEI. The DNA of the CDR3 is TGTGCCAGCAGTTGGGAGGGAAGCAATCAGCCCCAGCATTTT. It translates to CASSWEGSNQPQHF.